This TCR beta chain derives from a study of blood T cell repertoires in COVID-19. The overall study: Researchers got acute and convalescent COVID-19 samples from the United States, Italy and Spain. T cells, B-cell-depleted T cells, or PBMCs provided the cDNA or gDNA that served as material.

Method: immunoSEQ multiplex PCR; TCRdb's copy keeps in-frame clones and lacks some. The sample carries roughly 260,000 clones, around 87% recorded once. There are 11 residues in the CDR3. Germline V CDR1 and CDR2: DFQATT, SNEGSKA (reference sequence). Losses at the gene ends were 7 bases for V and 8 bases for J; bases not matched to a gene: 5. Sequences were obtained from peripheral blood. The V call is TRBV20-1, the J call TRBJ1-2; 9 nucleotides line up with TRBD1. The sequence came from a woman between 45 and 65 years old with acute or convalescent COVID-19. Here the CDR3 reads CSGDRASGYTF. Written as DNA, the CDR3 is TGCAGTGGGGACAGGGCCAGCGGCTACACCTTC.